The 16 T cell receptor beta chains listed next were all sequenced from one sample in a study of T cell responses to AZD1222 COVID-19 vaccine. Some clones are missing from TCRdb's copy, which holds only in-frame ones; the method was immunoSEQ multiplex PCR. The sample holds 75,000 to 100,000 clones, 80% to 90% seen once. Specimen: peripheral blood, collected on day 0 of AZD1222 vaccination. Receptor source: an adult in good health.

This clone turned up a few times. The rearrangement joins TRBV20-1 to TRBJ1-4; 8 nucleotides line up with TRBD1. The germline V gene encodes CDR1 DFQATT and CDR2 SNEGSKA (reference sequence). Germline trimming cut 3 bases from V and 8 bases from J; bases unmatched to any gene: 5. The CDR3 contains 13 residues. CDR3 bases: TGCAGTGCTAGTACAGGGGGTAGAGAAAAACTGTTTTTT. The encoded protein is CSASTGGREKLFF.

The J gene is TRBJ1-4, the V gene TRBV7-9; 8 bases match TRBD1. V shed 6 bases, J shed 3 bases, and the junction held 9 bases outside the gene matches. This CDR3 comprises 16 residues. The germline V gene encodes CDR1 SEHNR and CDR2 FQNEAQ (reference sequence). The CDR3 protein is CASSLNAGGPNEKLFF. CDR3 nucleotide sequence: TGTGCCAGCAGTCTAAACGCAGGGGGCCCTAATGAAAAACTGTTTTTT.

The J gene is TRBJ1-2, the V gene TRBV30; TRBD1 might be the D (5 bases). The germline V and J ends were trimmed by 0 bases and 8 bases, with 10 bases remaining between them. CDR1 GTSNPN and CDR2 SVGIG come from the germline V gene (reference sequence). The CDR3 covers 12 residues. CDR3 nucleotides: TGTGCCTGGAGTGTTCGGGGACGGGGCTACACCTTC. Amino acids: CAWSVRGRGYTF.

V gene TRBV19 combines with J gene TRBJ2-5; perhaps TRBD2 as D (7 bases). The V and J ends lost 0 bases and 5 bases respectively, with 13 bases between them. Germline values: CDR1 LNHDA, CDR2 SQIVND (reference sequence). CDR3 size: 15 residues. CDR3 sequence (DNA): TGTGCCAGTAGTATAGATCGAGAGGGGGGGGAGACCCAGTACTTC. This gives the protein CASSIDREGGETQYF.

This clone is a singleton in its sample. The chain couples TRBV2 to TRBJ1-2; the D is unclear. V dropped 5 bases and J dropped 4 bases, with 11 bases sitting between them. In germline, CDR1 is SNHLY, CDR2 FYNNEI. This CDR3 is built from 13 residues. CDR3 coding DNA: TGTGCCAGCAGTAGCAGAGCGACCTATGGCTACACCTTC. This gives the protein CASSSRATYGYTF.

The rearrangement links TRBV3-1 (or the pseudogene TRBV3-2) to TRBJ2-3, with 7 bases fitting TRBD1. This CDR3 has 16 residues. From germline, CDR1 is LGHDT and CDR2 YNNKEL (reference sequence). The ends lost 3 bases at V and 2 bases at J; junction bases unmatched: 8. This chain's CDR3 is CASSQASGQTTDTQYF. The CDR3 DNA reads TGTGCCAGCAGCCAGGCATCGGGACAGACCACAGATACGCAGTATTTT.

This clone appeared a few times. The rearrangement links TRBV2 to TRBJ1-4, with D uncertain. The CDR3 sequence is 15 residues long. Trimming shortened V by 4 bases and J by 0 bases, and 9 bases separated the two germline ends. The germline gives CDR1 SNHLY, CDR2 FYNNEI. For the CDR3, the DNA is TGTGCCAGCAGTGGGGTGACTGCAACTAATGAAAAACTGTTTTTT. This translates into CASSGVTATNEKLFF.

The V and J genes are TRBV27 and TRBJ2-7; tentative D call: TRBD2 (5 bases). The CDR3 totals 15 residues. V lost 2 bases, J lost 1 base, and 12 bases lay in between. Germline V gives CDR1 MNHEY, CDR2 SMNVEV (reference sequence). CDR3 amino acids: CASSLRSGPSYEQYF. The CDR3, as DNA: TGTGCCAGCAGTTTACGGAGCGGACCATCCTACGAGCAGTACTTC.

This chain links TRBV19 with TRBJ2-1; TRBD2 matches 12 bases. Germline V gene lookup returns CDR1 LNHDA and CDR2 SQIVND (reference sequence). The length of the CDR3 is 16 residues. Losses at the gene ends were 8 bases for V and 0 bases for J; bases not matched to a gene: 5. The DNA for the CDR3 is TGTGCCAGTCGACTAGCGGGAGAACACTCCTACAATGAGCAGTTCTTC. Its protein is CASRLAGEHSYNEQFF.

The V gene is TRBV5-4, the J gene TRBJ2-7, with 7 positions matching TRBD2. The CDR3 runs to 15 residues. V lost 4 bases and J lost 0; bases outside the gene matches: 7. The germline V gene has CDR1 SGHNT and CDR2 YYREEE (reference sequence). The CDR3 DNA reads TGTGCCAGCAGCCCCGGGGGGATTAGCTCCTACGAGCAGTACTTC. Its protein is CASSPGGISSYEQYF.

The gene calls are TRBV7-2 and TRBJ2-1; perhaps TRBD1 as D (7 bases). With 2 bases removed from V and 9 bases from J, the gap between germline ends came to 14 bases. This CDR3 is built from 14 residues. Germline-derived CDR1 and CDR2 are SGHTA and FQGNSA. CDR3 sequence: CASSLLPGGLEQFF. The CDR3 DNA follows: TGTGCCAGCAGCTTATTGCCAGGGGGGCTTGAGCAGTTCTTC. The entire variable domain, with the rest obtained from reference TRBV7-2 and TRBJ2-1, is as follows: GAGVSQSPSNKVTEKGKDVELRCDPISGHTALYWYRQSLGQGLEFLIYFQGNSAPDKSGLPSDRFSAERTGGSVSTLTIQRTQQEDSAVYLCASSLLPGGLEQFFGPGTRLTVL.

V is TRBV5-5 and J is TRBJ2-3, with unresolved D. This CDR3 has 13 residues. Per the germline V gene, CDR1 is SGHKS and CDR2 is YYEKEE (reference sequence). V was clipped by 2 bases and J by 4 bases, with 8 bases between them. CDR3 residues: CASSFLGSDTQYF. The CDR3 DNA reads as TGTGCCAGCAGCTTTTTAGGATCAGATACGCAGTATTTT.

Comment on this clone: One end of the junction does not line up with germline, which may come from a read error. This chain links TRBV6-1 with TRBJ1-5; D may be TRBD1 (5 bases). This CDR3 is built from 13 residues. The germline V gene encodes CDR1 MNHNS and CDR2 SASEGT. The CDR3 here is CASSEGGVQPQHF. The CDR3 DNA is TGTGCCAGCAGCGAAGGAGGGGTTCAGCCCCAGCATTTT.

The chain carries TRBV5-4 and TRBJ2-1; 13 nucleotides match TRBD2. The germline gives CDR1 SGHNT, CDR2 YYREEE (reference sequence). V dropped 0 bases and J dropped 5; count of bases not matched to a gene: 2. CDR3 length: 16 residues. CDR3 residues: CASSLGLAGGNNEQFF. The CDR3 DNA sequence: TGTGCCAGCAGCTTGGGACTAGCGGGAGGTAACAATGAGCAGTTCTTC.

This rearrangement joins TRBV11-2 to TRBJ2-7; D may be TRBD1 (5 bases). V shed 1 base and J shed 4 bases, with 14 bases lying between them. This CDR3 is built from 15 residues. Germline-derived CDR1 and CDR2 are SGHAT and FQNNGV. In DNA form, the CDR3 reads TGTGCCAGCAGCTTAGTAGCAGGGATAAGGTACGAGCAGTACTTC. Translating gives CASSLVAGIRYEQYF.

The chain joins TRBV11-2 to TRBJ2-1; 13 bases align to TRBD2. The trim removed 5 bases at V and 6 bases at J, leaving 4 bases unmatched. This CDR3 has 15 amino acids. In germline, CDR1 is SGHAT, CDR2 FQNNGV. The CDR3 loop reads CASSPRTSGSNEQFF. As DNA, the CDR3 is TGTGCCAGCAGCCCAAGGACTAGCGGGAGCAATGAGCAGTTCTTC. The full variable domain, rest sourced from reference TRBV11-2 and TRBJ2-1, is EAGVAQSPRYKIIEKRQSVAFWCNPISGHATLYWYQQILGQGPKLLIQFQNNGVVDDSQLPKDRFSAERLKGVDSTLKIQPAKLEDSAVYLCASSPRTSGSNEQFFGPGTRLTVL.